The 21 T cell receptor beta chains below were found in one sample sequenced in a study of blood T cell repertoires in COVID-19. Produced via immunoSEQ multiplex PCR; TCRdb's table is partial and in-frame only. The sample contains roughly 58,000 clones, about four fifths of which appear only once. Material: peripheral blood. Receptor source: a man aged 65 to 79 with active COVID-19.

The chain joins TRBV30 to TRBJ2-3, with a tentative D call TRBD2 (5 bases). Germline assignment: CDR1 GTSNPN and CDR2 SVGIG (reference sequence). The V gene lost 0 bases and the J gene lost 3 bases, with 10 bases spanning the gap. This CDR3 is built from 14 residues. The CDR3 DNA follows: TGTGCCTGGAGTGTCGTTGGAGGTACAGATACGCAGTATTTT. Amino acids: CAWSVVGGTDTQYF. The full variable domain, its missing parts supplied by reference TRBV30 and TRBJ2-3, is SQTIHQWPATLVQPVGSPLSLECTVEGTSNPNLYWYRQAAGRGLQLLFYSVGIGQISSEVPQNLSASRPQDRQFILSSKKLLLSDSGFYLCAWSVVGGTDTQYFGPGTRLTVL.

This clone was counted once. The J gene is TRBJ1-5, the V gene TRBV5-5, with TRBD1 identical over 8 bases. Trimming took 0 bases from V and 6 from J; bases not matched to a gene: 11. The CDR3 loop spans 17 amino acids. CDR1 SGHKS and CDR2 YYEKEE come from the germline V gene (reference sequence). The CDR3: CASSLGAGGAGGQPQHF. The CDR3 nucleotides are TGTGCCAGCAGCTTGGGGGCAGGGGGCGCGGGTGGTCAGCCCCAGCATTTT.

CDR3 coding DNA: TGCGCCAGCAGCCAAGCGGACAGGACGTATGGCTACACCTTC. It translates to CASSQADRTYGYTF. The genes are TRBV4-3 and TRBJ1-2; 7 bases map to TRBD1. The CDR3 contains 14 residues. CDR1 and CDR2 (germline): LGHNA, YSLEER. V lost 1 base to trimming and J lost 5 bases; unmatched junction nucleotides: 4.

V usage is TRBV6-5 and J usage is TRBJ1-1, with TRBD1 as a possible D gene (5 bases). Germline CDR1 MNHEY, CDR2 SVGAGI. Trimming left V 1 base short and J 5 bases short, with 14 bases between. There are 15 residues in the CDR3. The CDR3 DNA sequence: TGTGCCAGCAGTTACTTGGGGGGGTCTTTGACTGAAGCTTTCTTT. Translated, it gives CASSYLGGSLTEAFF.

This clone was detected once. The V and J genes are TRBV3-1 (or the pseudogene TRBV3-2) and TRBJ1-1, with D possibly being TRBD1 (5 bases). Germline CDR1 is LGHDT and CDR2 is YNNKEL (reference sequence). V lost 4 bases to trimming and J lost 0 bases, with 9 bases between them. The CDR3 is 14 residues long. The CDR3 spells CASSRGTVNTEAFF. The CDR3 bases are TGTGCCAGCAGCCGCGGGACGGTGAACACTGAAGCTTTCTTT.

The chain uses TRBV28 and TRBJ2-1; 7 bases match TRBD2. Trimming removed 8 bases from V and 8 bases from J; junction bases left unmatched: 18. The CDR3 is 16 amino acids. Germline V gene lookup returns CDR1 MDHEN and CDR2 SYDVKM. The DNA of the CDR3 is TGTGCCAGCCCGCCACCTCGGGAGGCGGGAGTACATGAGCAGTTCTTC. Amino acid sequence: CASPPPREAGVHEQFF.

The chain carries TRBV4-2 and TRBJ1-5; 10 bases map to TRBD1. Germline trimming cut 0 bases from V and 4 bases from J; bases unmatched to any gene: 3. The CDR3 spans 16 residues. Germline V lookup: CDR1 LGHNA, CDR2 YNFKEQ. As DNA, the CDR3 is TGTGCCAGCAGCCAAGAGGACAGGGGGTGGAATCAGCCCCAGCATTTT. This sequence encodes CASSQEDRGWNQPQHF.

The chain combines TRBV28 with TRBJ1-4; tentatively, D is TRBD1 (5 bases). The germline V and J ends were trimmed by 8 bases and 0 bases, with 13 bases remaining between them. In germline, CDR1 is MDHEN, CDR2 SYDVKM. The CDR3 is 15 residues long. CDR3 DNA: TGTGCCAGCGGGGGGGGACTTGCAACTAATGAAAAACTGTTTTTT. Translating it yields CASGGGLATNEKLFF.

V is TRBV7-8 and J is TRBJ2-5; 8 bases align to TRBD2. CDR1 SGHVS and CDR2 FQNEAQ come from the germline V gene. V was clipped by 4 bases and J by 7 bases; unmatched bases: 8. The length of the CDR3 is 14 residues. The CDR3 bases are TGTGCCAGCAGCTCGAATAGCGGGAAAGGGACCCAGTACTTC. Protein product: CASSSNSGKGTQYF. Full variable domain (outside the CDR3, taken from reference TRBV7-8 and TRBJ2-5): GAGVSQSPRYKVAKRGQDVALRCDPISGHVSLFWYQQALGQGPEFLTYFQNEAQLDKSGLPSDRFFAERPEGSVSTLKIQRTQQEDSAVYLCASSSNSGKGTQYFGPGTRLLVL.

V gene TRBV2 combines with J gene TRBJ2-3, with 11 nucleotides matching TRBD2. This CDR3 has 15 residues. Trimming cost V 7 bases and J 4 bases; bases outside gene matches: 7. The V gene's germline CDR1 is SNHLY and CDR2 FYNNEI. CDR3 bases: TGTGCCAGCAATATAGCGGGAGGGGGATCAGATACGCAGTATTTT. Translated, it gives CASNIAGGGSDTQYF.

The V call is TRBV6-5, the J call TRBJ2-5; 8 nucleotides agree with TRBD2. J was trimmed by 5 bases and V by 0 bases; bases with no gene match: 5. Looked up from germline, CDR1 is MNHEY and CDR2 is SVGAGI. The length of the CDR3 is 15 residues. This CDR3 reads CASSYSAGGSETQYF. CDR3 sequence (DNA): TGTGCCAGCAGTTACTCTGCGGGGGGATCGGAGACCCAGTACTTC.

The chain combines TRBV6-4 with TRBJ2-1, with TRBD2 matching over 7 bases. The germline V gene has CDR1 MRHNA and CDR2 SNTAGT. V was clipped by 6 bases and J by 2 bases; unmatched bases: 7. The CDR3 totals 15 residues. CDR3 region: CASSEISGTYNEQFF. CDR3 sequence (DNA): TGTGCCAGCAGCGAAATCAGCGGGACCTACAATGAGCAGTTCTTC.

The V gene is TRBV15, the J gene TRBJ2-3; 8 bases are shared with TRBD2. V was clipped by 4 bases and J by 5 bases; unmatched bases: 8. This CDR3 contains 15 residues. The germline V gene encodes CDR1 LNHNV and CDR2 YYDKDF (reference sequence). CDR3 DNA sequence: TGTGCCACCAGCACCCGGCGGGAGGAGGTAGATACGCAGTATTTT. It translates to CATSTRREEVDTQYF.

The CDR3 protein is CASSLGTAAYEQYF. The CDR3 DNA is TGTGCCAGCAGTTTGGGGACAGCCGCCTACGAGCAGTACTTC. V usage is TRBV27 and J usage is TRBJ2-7; TRBD1 aligns across 7 bases. CDR3 length: 14 amino acids. Trimming took 3 bases from V and 2 from J; bases not matched to a gene: 4. In germline, CDR1 is MNHEY, CDR2 SMNVEV (reference sequence).

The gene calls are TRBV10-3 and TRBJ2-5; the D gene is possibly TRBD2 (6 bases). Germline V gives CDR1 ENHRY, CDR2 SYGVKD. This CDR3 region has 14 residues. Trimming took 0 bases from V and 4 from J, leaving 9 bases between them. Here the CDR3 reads CAISESTSSETQYF. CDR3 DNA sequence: TGTGCCATCAGTGAGTCGACTAGTTCAGAGACCCAGTACTTC.

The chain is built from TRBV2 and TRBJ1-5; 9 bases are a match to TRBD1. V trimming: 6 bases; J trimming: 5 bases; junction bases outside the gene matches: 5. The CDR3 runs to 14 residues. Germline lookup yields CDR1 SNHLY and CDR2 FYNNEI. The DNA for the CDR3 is TGTGCCAGCAGCCCGGGACAGGGTTATCAGCCCCAGCATTTT. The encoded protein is CASSPGQGYQPQHF. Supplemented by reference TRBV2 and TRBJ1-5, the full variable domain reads EPEVTQTPSHQVTQMGQEVILRCVPISNHLYFYWYRQILGQKVEFLVSFYNNEISEKSEIFDDQFSVERPDGSNFTLKIRSTKLEDSAMYFCASSPGQGYQPQHFGDGTRLSIL.

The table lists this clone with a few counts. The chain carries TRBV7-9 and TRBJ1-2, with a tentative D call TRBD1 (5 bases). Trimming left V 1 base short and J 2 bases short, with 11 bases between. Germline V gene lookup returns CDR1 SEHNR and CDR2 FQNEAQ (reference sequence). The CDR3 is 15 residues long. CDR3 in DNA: TGTGCCAGCAGCTTAGTTGGCCAGGGCAACTATGGCTACACCTTC. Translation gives CASSLVGQGNYGYTF.

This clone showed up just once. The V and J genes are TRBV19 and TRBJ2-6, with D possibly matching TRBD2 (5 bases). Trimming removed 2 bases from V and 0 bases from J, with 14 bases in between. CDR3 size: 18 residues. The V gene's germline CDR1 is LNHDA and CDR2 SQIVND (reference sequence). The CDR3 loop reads CASSISGLFYSGANVLTF. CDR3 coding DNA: TGTGCCAGTAGTATAAGCGGCCTTTTCTACTCTGGGGCCAACGTCCTGACTTTC.

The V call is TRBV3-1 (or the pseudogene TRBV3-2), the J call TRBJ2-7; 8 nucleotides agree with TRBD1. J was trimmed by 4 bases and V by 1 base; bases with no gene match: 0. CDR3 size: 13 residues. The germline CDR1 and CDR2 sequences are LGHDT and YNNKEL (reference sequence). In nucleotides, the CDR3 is TGTGCCAGCAGCCAAGGACAGGGGTACGAGCAGTACTTC. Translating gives CASSQGQGYEQYF.

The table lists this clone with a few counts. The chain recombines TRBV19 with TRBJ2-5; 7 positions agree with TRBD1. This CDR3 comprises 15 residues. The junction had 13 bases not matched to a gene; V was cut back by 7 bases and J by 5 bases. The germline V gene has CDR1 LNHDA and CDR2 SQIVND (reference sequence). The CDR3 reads CASTLGTGVGETQYF. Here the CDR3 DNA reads TGTGCCAGTACTCTTGGTACAGGGGTGGGGGAGACCCAGTACTTC. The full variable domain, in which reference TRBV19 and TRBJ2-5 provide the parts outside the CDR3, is DGGITQSPKYLFRKEGQNVTLSCEQNLNHDAMYWYRQDPGQGLRLIYYSQIVNDFQKGDIAEGYSVSREKKESFPLTVTSAQKNPTAFYLCASTLGTGVGETQYFGPGTRLLVL.

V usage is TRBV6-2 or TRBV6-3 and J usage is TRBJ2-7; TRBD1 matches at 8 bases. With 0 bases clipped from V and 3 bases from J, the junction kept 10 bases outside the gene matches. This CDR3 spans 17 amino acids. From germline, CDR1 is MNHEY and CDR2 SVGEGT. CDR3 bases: TGTGCCAGCAGTTACTCGATGACCGGGACAGGACACTACGAGCAGTACTTC. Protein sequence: CASSYSMTGTGHYEQYF.